This TCR beta chain was profiled in a study of T cell repertoires in cytomegalovirus infection. Study-level information: CMV infection plus the matching HLA type was flagged by public TCR beta signatures.

The sample holds many counts of this clonotype. Its cognate antigen is unknown. General study points: There were HLA-C-restricted CMV-specific TCR beta clonotypes dominating the ex vivo response. Identification of carriers of CMV plus the relevant HLA was performed using cumulative public TCR beta family frequency.

TCRdb reprocessed the reads with MiXCR, giving one entry per CDR3 protein. The sample has about 240,000 distinct CDR3 sequences, about 7% seen once; the top ten hold 6.5%. Germline-derived CDR1 and CDR2 are SGHRS and YFSETQ. V gave up 0 bases and J gave up 6 bases; unmatched junction bases: 4. The length of the CDR3 is 15 residues. The rearrangement uses TRBV5-1 and TRBJ2-7; the match to TRBD1 covers 12 bases. The sample taken for sequencing was PBMCs. The source is a human donor in good health (CMV status not recorded). Some clones in this sample may be carry-over from other donors' samples. The CDR3 DNA is TGCGCCAGCAGCTTGGATGGGACAGGGGGCCGCGAGCAGTACTTC. Protein: CASSLDGTGGREQYF.